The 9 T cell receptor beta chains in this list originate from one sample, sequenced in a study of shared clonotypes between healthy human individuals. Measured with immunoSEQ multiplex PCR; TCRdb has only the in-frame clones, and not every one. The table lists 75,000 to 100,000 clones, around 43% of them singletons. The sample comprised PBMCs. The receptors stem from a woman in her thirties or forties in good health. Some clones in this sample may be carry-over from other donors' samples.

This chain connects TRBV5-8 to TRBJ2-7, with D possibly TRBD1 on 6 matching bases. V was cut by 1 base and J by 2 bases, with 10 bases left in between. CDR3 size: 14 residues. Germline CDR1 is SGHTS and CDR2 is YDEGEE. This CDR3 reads CASSLWDNPYEQYF. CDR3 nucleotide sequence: TGTGCCAGCAGCTTGTGGGACAACCCCTACGAGCAGTACTTC. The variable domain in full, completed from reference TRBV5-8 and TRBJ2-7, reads EAGVTQSPTHLIKTRGQQATLRCSPISGHTSVYWYQQALGLGLQFLLWYDEGEERNRGNFPPRFSGRQFPNYSSELNVNALELEDSALYLCASSLWDNPYEQYFGPGTRLTVT.

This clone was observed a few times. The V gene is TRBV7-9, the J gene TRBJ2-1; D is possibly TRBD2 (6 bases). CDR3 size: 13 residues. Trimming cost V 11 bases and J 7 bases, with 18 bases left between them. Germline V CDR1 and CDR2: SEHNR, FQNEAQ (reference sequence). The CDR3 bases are TGTGCCGGAGGGACTTCTCCTGGAAATGAGCAGTTCTTC. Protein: CAGGTSPGNEQFF. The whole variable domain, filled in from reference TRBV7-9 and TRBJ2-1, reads DTGVSQNPRHKITKRGQNVTFRCDPISEHNRLYWYRQTLGQGPEFLTYFQNEAQLEKSRLLSDRFSAERPKGSFSTLEIQRTEQGDSAMYLCAGGTSPGNEQFFGPGTRLTVL.

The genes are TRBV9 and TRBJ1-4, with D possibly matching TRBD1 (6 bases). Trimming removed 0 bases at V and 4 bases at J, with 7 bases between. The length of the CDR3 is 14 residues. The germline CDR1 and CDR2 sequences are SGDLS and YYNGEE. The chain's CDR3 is CASSVAGVNEKLFF. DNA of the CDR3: TGTGCCAGCAGCGTAGCAGGGGTTAATGAAAAACTGTTTTTT.

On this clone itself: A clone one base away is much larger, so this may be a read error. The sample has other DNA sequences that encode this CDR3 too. The CDR3 sequence is CASSLGRGRQPQHF. The CDR3 bases are TGTGCCAGCAGTTTAGGGAGGGGAAGGCAGCCCCAGCACTTT. The chain joins TRBV28 to TRBJ1-5; weak D call: TRBD1 (5 bases). CDR1 is MDHEN and CDR2 is SYDVKM in the germline V gene. The CDR3 length is 14 residues.

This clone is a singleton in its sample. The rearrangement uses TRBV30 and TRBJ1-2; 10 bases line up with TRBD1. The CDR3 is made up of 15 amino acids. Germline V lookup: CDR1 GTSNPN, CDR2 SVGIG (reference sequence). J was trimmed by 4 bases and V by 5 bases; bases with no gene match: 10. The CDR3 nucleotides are TGTGCCTGGGTTATTAGGACAGGGGGTTTCTATGGCTACACCTTC. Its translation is CAWVIRTGGFYGYTF.

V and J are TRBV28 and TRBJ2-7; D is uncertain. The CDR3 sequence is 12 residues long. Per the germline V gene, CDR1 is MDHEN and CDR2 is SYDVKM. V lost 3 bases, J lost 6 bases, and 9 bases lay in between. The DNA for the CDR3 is TGTGCCAGCAGTTTCGGGTCGGGCGAGCAGTACTTC. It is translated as CASSFGSGEQYF. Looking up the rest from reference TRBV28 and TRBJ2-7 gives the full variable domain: DVKVTQSSRYLVKRTGEKVFLECVQDMDHENMFWYRQDPGLGLRLIYFSYDVKMKEKGDIPEGYSVSREKKERFSLILESASTNQTSMYLCASSFGSGEQYFGPGTRLTVT.

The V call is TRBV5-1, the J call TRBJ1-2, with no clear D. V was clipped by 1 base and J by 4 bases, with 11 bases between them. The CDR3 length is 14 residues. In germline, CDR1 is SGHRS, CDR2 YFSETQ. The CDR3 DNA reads TGCGCCAGCAGCTTGACGGGTAGTAGCTATGGCTACACCTTC. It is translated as CASSLTGSSYGYTF.

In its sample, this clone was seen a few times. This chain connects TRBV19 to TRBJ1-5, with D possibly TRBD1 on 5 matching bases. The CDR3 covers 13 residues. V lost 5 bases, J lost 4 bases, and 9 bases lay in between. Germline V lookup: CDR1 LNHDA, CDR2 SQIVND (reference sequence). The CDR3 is CASSPGTNQPQHF. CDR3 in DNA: TGTGCCAGTAGTCCCGGGACGAATCAGCCCCAGCATTTT. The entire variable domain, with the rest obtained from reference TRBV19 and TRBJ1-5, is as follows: DGGITQSPKYLFRKEGQNVTLSCEQNLNHDAMYWYRQDPGQGLRLIYYSQIVNDFQKGDIAEGYSVSREKKESFPLTVTSAQKNPTAFYLCASSPGTNQPQHFGDGTRLSIL.

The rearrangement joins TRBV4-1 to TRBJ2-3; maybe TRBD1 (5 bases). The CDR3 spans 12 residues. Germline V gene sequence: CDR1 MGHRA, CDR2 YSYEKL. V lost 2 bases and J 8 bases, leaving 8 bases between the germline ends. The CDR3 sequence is CASSQTGGTQYF. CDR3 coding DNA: TGCGCCAGCAGCCAAACAGGCGGTACGCAGTATTTT.